This T cell receptor beta chain was profiled in a study of blood T cell repertoires in COVID-19. Study-wide background: Acute and convalescent COVID-19 specimens originated in the United States, Italy and Spain.

CDR1 and CDR2 from the germline V gene are KGHSH and LQKENI. The CDR3 length is 14 residues. V lost 6 bases, J lost 2 bases, and 13 bases lay in between. This clone was recorded only once. In the study's own analysis: Researchers report that nucleated cell counts were estimated from reference gene primer amplification. Clones were read by immunoSEQ multiplex PCR, and TCRdb kept only the in-frame ones, dropping some. V and J calls plus clone size are reproduced from that table; the DNA served to infer D and trimming. The table has tens of thousands of clones, 80% to 85% seen once. Sequencing was done on a sample of peripheral blood. The clonotype comes from a woman aged 55-70 years with acute or convalescent COVID-19. The rearrangement uses TRBV18 and TRBJ1-2; D gene unclear. CDR3 loop: CASSTRGDNYGYTF. The DNA for the CDR3 is TGTGCCAGCTCTACCCGGGGAGACAACTATGGCTACACCTTC.